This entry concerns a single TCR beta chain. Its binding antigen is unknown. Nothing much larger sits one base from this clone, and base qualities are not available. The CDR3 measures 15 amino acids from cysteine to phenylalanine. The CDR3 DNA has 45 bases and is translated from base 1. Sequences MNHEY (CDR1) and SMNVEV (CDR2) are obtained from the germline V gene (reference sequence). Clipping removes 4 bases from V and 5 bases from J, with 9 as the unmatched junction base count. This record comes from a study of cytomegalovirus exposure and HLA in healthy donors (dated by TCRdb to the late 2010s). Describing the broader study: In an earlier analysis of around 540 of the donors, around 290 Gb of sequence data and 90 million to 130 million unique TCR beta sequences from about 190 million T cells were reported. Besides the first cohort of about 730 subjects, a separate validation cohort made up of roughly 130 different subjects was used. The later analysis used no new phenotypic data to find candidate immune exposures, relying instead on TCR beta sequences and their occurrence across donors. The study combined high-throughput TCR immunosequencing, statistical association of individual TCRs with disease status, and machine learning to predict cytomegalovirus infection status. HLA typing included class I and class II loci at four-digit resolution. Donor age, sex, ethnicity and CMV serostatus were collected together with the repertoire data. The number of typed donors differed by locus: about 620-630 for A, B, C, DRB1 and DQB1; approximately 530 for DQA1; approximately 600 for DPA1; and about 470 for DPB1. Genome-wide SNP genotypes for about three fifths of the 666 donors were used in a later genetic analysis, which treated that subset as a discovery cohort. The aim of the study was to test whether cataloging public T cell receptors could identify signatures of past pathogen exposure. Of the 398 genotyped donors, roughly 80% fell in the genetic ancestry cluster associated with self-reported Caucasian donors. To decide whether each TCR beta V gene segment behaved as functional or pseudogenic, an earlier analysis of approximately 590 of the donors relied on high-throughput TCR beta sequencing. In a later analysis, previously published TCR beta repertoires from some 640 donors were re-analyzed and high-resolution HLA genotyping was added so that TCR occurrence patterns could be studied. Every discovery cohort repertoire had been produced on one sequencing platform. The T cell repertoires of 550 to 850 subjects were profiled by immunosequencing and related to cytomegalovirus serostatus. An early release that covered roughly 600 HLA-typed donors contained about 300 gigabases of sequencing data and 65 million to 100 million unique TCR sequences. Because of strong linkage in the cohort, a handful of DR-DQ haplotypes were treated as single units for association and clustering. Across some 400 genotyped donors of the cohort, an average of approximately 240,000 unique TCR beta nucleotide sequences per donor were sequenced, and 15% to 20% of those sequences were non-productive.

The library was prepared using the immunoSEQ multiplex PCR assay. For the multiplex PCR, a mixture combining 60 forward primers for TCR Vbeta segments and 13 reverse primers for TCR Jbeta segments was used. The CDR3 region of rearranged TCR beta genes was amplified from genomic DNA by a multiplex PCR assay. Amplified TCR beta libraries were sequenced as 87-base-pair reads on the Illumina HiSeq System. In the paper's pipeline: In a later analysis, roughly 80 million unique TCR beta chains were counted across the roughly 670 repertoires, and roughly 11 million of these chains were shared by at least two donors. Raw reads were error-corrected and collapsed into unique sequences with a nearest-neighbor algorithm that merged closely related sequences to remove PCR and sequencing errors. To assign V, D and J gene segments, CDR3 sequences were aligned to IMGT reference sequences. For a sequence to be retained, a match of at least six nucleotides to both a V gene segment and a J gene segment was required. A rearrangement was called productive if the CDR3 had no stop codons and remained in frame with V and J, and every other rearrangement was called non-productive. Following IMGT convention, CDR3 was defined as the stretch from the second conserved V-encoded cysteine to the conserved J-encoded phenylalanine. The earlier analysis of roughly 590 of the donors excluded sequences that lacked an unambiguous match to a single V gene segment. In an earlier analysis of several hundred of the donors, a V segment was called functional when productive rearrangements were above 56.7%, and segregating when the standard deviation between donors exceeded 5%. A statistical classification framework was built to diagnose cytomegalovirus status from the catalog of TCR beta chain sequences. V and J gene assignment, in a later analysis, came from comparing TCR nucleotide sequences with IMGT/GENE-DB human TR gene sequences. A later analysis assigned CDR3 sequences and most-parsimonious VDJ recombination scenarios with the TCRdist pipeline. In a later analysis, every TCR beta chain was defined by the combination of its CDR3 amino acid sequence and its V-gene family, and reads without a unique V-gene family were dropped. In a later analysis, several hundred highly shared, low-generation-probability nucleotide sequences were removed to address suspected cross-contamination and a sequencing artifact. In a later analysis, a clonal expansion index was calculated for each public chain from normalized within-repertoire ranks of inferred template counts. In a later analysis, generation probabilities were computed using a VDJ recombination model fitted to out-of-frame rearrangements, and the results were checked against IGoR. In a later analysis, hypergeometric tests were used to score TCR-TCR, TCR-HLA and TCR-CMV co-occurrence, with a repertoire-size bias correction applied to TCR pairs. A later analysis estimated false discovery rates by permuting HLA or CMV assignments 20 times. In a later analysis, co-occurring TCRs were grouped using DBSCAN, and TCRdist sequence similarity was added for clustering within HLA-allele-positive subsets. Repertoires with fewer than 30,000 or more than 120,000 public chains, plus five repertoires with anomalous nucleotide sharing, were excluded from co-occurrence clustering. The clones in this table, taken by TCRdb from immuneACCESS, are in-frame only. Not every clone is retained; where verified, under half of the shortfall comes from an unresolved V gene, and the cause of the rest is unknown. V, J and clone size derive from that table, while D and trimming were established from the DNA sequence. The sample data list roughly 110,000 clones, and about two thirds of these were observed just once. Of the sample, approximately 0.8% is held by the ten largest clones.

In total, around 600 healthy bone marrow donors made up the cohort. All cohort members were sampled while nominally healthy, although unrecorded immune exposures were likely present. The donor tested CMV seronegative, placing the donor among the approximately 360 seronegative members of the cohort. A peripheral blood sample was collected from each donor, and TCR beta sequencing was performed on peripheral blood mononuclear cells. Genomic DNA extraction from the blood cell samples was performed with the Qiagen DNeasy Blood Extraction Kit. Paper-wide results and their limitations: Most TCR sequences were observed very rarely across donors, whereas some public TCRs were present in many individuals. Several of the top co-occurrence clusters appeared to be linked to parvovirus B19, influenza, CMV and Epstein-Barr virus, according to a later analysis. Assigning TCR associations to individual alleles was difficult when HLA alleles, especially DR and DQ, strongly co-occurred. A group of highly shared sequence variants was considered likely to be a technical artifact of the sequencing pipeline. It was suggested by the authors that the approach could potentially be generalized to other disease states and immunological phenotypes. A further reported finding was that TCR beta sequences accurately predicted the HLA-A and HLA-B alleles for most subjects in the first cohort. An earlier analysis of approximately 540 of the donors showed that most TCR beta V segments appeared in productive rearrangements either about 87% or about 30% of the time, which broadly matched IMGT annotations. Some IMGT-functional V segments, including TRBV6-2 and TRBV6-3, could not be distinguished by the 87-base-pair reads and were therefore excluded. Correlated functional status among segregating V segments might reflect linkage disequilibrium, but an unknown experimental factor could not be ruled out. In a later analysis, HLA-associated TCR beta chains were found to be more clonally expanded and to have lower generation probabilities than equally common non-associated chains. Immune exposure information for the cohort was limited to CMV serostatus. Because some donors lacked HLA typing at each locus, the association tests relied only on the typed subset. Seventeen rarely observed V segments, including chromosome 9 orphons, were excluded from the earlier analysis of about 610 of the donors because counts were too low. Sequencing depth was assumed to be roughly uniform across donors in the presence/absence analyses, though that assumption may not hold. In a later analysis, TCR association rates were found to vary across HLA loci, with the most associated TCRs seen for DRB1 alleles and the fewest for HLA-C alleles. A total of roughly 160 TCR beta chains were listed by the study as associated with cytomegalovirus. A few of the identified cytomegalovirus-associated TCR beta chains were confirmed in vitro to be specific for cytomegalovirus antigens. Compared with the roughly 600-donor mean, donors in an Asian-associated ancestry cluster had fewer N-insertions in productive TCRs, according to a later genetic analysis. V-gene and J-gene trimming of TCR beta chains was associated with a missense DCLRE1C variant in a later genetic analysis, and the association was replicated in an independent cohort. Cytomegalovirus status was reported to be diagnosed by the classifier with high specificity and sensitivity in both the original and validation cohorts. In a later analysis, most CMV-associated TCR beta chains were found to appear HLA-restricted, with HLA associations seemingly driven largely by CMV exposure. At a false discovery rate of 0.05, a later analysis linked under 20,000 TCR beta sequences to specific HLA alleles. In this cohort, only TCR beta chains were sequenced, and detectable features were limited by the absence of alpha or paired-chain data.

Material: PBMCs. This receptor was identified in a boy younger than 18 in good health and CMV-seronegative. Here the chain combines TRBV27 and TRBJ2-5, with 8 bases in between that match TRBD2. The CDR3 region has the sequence CASSSGTGGPETQYF. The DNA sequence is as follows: TGTGCCAGCAGTTCAGGAACGGGAGGGCCCGAGACCCAGTACTTC.